Listed below are T cell receptor beta chains from one sample, sequenced in a study of cytomegalovirus exposure and HLA in healthy donors. Produced via immunoSEQ multiplex PCR; TCRdb's table is partial and in-frame only. The data contain 100,000 to 150,000 clones, around 82% of them singletons. Input material: PBMCs. The receptors come from a woman in her 40s in good health and CMV-seropositive. CDR3s include the opening cysteine and the closing phenylalanine or tryptophan. The order of the fields is V gene, clone size, D gene, J gene, CDR3 length, CDR3 protein, CDR3 DNA. A D gene is named only where the DNA matches it firmly. Expanded clones are given a class, and other clones once, few, many or no size at all.

TRBV21-1	-	-	TRBJ2-4	14	CASSPGVAKNIQYF	TGTGCCAGCAGTCCAGGGGTAGCCAAAAACATTCAGTACTTC
TRBV5-4	-	TRBD2	TRBJ2-2	18	CASSSLTSGRTNTGELFF	TGTGCCAGCAGCTCATTGACTAGCGGGAGGACAAACACCGGGGAGCTGTTTTTT
TRBV7-6	-	TRBD2	TRBJ2-5	16	CASSPPGLAGEETQYF	TGTGCCAGCAGCCCCCCGGGACTAGCGGGAGAAGAGACCCAGTACTTC
TRBV23-1	-	-	TRBJ1-1	18	CASSQSLRAKDPNTEAFF	TGCGCCAGCAGTCAATCTCTGAGGGCCAAGGATCCGAACACTGAAGCTTTCTTT
TRBV18	-	TRBD2	TRBJ2-1	14	CASSPIGTSDEQFF	TGTGCCAGCTCACCGATCGGGACTAGTGATGAGCAGTTCTTC
TRBV29-1	-	-	TRBJ1-4	14	CSALGGRTNEKLFF	TGCAGCGCCTTGGGTGGGCGAACTAATGAAAAACTGTTTTTT
TRBV11-3	-	-	TRBJ1-2	15	CASVYNRESDYGYTF	TGTGCCAGCGTCTACAACAGGGAGTCTGACTATGGCTACACCTTC
TRBV11-3	-	TRBD2	TRBJ2-5	14	CASSKAGGPETQYF	TGTGCCAGCAGCAAGGCGGGAGGGCCGGAGACCCAGTACTTC
TRBV15	-	-	TRBJ2-1	13	CATSRDRINEQFF	TGTGCCACCAGCCGAGACAGAATCAATGAGCAGTTCTTC
TRBV5-1	-	TRBD2	TRBJ2-3	14	CASSSGLATDTQYF	TGCGCCAGCAGCTCGGGACTAGCGACAGATACGCAGTATTTT
TRBV29-1	-	-	TRBJ1-1	14	CSVSSKAVNTEAFF	TGCAGCGTTTCGTCAAAGGCGGTAAACACTGAAGCTTTCTTT
TRBV9	-	-	TRBJ2-1	15	CASSAEASSYNEQFF	TGTGCCAGCAGCGCCGAGGCTAGCTCCTACAATGAGCAGTTCTTC
TRBV25-1	-	TRBD1	TRBJ2-1	15	CASSEDQGAINEQFF	TGTGCCAGCAGTGAAGATCAGGGGGCGATAAATGAGCAGTTCTTC
TRBV5-6	few	-	TRBJ2-2	17	CASSSFTGRLNTGELFF	TGTGCCAGCAGCTCCTTTACAGGGCGTCTAAACACCGGGGAGCTGTTTTTT
TRBV7-3	-	-	TRBJ1-1	13	CASSSGLNTEAFF	TGTGCCAGCAGCTCAGGATTGAACACTGAAGCTTTCTTT